This T cell receptor (beta chain) was captured by sequencing in a study of blood T cells in healthy people across ages. Approximately 9 milliliters of peripheral blood were drawn from each donor into EDTA-treated tubes. Looked up from germline, CDR1 is DFQATT and CDR2 is SNEGSKA (reference sequence). CDR3 size: 13 residues. Primers used in a second PCR of about 7 to 12 cycles were a sample-barcoded 5' primer and a J-beta primer mix. Each CDR3 protein gets one entry after TCRdb re-called the 5' RACE reads with MiXCR. The sample lists 1.5 million to 2 million distinct CDR3 sequences, roughly 49% occurring once.

This receptor was obtained from a woman between 35 and 50 years old in good health. The sample taken for sequencing was blood. The V gene is TRBV20-1, the J gene TRBJ2-4; 8 bases are a match to TRBD2. The J call may be faulty, since TRBJ2-7 better matches the DNA end. In DNA form, the CDR3 reads TGCAGTGTAGGGACTAGTCCTAGCTACGAGCAGTACTTC. Residues: CSVGTSPSYEQYF.